This TCR beta chain was sequenced for a study of shared clonotypes between healthy human individuals. Notes on the study in general: Few donors restricted represented genetic and exposure-history diversity.

CDR3 length: 13 residues. Germline V gives CDR1 SGDLS, CDR2 YYNGEE. The V gene lost 3 bases and the J gene lost 6 bases, with 9 bases spanning the gap. This table comes from immunoSEQ multiplex PCR, and its TCRdb copy is limited to in-frame clones, with some not included. Among 2 million to 2.5 million clones, less than 95% were seen once, and the ten largest hold 0.37%. To note about this clone: The antigen is undetermined.

The chain uses TRBV9 and TRBJ2-2; D is unclear. The sequenced sample was naive CD4+ T cells from PBMCs. Subset given: CD45RA+ positively selected. The TCR sequence derives from a man between 18 and 29 years old in good health. Some clones in this sample may be carry-over from other donors' samples. The CDR3 DNA reads TGTGCCAGCAGCGGAGTAGTTCCCGGGGAGCTGTTTTTT. It codes for CASSGVVPGELFF.